This T cell receptor (beta chain) is drawn from a study of human T cells and chemical hapten exposure. Study in general: Chiefly women, the patients showed alopecia areata, totalis or universalis.

In TCRdb, the RACE reads were re-called with MiXCR into one record per CDR3 protein. Of roughly 360,000 distinct CDR3 sequences detected, roughly 4.8% appear once; the ten largest clones hold about 2.1%. This clonotype occurred many times. Its antigen is unidentified. Between the trimmed V and J ends, which lost 5 bases and 9 bases, there was a span of 14 bases. CDR1 SGHAT and CDR2 FQNNGV come from the germline V gene. This CDR3 is 13 amino acids long. Findings of the study overall: The immune response of these alopecia patients might not match healthy individuals'.

Time point: patch test 1, 2 weeks after DPC sensitization. Treatment defined: therapeutic diphenylcyclopropenone sensitization with weekly scalp DPC. The starting material was whole blood, obtained in connection with sensitization to the hapten diphenylcyclopropenone (DPC). The chain uses TRBV11-2 and TRBJ1-5, with a tentative D call TRBD1 (6 bases). This receptor was taken from a woman between 50 and 59 years old with alopecia areata. Some clones in this sample may be carry-over from other donors' samples. The CDR3 region is CASSHLNRAPQHF. The CDR3 coding sequence is TGTGCCAGCAGCCACTTAAACAGGGCGCCCCAGCATTTT.